This TCR beta chain was documented in a study of blood T cell repertoires in COVID-19. Overall study: From the United States, Italy and Spain came samples of acute and convalescent COVID-19. PBMCs, B-cell-depleted T cells, or T cells were the source of the cDNA or gDNA that made up the material.

As originally analysed: Estimation of nucleated cell counts was performed using reference gene primer amplification. Clones were read by immunoSEQ multiplex PCR, and TCRdb kept only the in-frame ones, dropping some. V and J calls and clone size are as listed in that table; D and trimming were resolved from the DNA. The data contain 240,000 or so clones, around 80% of them seen just once; the ten biggest clones take up around 3.3%. This CDR3 has 15 residues. V lost 1 base and J 5 bases, leaving 14 bases between the germline ends. The germline CDR1 and CDR2 sequences are SGHAT and FQNNGV. The sample taken for sequencing was peripheral blood. J is TRBJ1-1 and V is TRBV11-2, with a possible D match to TRBD1 (5 bases). The origin of this receptor is a woman aged 18-29 years with acute or convalescent COVID-19. As DNA, the CDR3 is TGTGCCAGCAGCTTAGTCGGCAATAGGGGTACTGAAGCTTTCTTT. Translated, it gives CASSLVGNRGTEAFF. The whole variable domain, remainder taken from reference TRBV11-2 and TRBJ1-1, is EAGVAQSPRYKIIEKRQSVAFWCNPISGHATLYWYQQILGQGPKLLIQFQNNGVVDDSQLPKDRFSAERLKGVDSTLKIQPAKLEDSAVYLCASSLVGNRGTEAFFGQGTRLTVV.